This TCR beta chain was recovered during a study of shared clonotypes between healthy human individuals. The CDR3 is 15 residues long. The V segment lost 6 bases and the J segment 5 bases; nucleotides outside the gene matches: 9. CDR1 is SQVTM, CDR2 ANQGSEA, per germline. Donors included only healthy HIV-negative adults lacking recent acute infections or vaccinations. The data were produced by immunoSEQ multiplex PCR, yet TCRdb's version contains in-frame clones alone and is incomplete. The repertoire holds 1,500,000 or so clones, with about 96% as singletons. The receptor comes from a man aged 25-45 years in good health. The rearrangement uses TRBV29-1 and TRBJ2-1; 11 nucleotides line up with TRBD1. The source material was naive CD4+ T cells sorted from blood. Regarding subset: CD45RA+ positively selected. The DNA of the CDR3 is TGCAGCGTCAAAAAGGGACAGGGGGGGGACAATGAGCAGTTCTTC. Residues: CSVKKGQGGDNEQFF.